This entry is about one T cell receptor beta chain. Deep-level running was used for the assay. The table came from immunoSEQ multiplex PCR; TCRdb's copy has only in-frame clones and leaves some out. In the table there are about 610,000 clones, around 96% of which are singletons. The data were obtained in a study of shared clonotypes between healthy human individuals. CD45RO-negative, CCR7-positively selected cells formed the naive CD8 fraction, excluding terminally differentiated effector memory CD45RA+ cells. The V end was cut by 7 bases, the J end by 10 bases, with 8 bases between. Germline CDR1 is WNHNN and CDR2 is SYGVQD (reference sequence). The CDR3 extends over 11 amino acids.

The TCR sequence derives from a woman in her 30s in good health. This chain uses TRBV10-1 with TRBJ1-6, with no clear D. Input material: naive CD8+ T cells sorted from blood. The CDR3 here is CASILGSPLHF. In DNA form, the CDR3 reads TGCGCCAGCATTTTAGGGTCACCCCTCCACTTT.